The text below deals with one TCR beta chain. The data stem from a study of breast tumors, draining lymph nodes, adjacent tissues. The CDR3 consists of 14 residues. Germline-derived CDR1 and CDR2 are DFQATT and SNEGSKA (reference sequence). V lost 0 bases, J lost 2 bases, and 9 bases lay in between. Samples came from axillary lymph nodes draining the breast cancer. In TCRdb, the multiplex PCR reads were re-called with MiXCR into one record per CDR3 protein. The sample lists 150,000 to 200,000 distinct CDR3 sequences, about 33% occurring once. This TCR was sampled from a female donor with breast cancer. Some clones in this sample may be carry-over from other donors' samples. The sequencing sample was made of axillary lymph node tissue. The chain recombines TRBV20-1 with TRBJ2-3; D is uncertain. CDR3 in amino acids: CSARDGVVTDTQYF. The CDR3 DNA is TGCAGTGCTAGAGATGGGGTCGTCACAGATACGCAGTATTTT.